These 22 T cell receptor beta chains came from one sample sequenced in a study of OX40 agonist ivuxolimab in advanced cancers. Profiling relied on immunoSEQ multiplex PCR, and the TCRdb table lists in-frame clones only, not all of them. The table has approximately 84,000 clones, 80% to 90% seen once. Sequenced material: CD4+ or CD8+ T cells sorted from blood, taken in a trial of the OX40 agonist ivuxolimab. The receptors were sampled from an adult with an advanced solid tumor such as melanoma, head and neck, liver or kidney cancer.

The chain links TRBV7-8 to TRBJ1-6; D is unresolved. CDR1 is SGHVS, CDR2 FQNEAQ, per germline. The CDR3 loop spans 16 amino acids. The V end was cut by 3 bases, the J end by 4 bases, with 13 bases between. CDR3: CASSFPAGGYNSPLHF. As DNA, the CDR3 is TGTGCCAGCAGCTTCCCGGCCGGCGGTTATAATTCACCCCTCCACTTT.

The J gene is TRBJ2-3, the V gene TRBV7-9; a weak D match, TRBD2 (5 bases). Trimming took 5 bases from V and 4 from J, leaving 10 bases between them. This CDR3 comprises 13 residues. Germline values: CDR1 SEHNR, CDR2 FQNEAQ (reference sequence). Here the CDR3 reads CASSPSSPDTQYF. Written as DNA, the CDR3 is TGTGCCAGCAGCCCCTCTAGCCCAGATACGCAGTATTTT.

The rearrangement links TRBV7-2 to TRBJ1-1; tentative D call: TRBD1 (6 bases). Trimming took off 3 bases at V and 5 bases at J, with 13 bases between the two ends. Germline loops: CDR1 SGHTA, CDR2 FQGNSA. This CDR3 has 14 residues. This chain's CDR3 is CASSFTGSWTEAFF. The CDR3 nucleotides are TGTGCCAGCAGCTTTACAGGGTCATGGACTGAAGCTTTCTTT.

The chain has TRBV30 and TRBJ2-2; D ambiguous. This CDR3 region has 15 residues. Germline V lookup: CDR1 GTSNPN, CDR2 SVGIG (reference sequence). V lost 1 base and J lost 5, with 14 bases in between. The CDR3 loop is CAWSAGGVVTGELFF. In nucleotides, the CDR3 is TGTGCCTGGAGTGCCGGTGGGGTAGTGACCGGGGAGCTGTTTTTT.

In DNA, the CDR3 is TGTGCCAGTAGTTTGAGACAGGGCTCCTACGAGCAGTACTTC. Its translation: CASSLRQGSYEQYF. This chain uses TRBV19 with TRBJ2-5; 7 nucleotides match TRBD1. The DNA end is a closer match to TRBJ2-7, so the J assignment may be wrong. Germline V gene lookup returns CDR1 LNHDA and CDR2 SQIVND (reference sequence). The CDR3 consists of 14 residues.

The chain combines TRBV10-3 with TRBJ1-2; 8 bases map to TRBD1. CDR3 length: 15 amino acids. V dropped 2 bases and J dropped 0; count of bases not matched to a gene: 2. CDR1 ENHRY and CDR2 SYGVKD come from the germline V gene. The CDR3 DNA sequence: TGTGCCATCAGTGAGGGACAGGGAGCTAACTATGGCTACACCTTC. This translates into CAISEGQGANYGYTF.

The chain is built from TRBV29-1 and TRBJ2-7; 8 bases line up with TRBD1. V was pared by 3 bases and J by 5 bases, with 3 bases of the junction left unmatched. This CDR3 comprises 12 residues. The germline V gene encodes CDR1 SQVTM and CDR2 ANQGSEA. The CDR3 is CSVDRGRDEQYF. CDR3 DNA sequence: TGCAGCGTTGACAGGGGGCGAGACGAGCAGTACTTC.

This chain's CDR3 is CASSGRGGVYTQYF. CDR3 DNA sequence: TGTGCCAGCAGCGGCAGGGGCGGCGTTTATACGCAGTATTTT. The chain joins TRBV28 to TRBJ2-3; possibly TRBD1 for D (6 bases). Germline V lookup: CDR1 MDHEN, CDR2 SYDVKM. V lost 6 bases and J 7 bases, leaving 17 bases between the germline ends. This CDR3 comprises 14 residues.

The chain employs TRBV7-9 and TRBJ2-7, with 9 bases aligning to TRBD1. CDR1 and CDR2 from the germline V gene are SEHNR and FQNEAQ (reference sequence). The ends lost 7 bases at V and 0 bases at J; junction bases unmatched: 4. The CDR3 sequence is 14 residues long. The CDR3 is CASNMGQGSYEQYF. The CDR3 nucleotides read TGTGCCAGCAACATGGGACAGGGCTCCTACGAGCAGTACTTC.

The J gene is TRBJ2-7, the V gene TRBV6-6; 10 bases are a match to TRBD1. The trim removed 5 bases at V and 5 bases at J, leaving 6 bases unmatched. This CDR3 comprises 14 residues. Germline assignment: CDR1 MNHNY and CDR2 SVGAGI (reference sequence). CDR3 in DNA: TGTGCCAGCAGTCCCGGGACAGGGGTCCACGAGCAGTACTTC. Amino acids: CASSPGTGVHEQYF.

CDR3 bases: TGTGCCTGGGGACAGCTATATAATTCACCCCTCCACTTT. It codes for CAWGQLYNSPLHF. The chain has TRBV30 and TRBJ1-6, with D perhaps TRBD1 (6 bases). Germline CDR1 reads GTSNPN; CDR2 reads SVGIG (reference sequence). V was clipped by 5 bases and J by 4 bases, with 9 bases between them. This CDR3 region has 13 residues. The variable domain in full, completed from reference TRBV30 and TRBJ1-6, reads SQTIHQWPATLVQPVGSPLSLECTVEGTSNPNLYWYRQAAGRGLQLLFYSVGIGQISSEVPQNLSASRPQDRQFILSSKKLLLSDSGFYLCAWGQLYNSPLHFGNGTRLTVT.

CDR3 in DNA: TGCGCCAGCAGCTATTCAGGGAGTCGCACAGATACGCAGTATTTT. Translation gives CASSYSGSRTDTQYF. The chain uses TRBV5-1 and TRBJ2-3; either TRBD1 or TRBD2 may fit D (5 bases each). Deletions cut 3 bases from V and 1 base from J, with 12 bases between. The germline V gene has CDR1 SGHRS and CDR2 YFSETQ. The CDR3 contains 15 residues.

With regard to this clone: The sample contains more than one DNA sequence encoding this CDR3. The CDR3 region has the DNA TGTGCCAGCAGCTTAGGAATCGGTAGCGGGGCGGGGACCCAGTACTTC. Translated, it gives CASSLGIGSGAGTQYF. The gene calls are TRBV7-2 and TRBJ2-5; 8 nucleotides line up with TRBD2. With 1 base clipped from V and 7 bases from J, the junction kept 11 bases outside the gene matches. The CDR3 loop spans 16 amino acids. Germline V gene data show CDR1 as SGHTA and CDR2 as FQGNSA.

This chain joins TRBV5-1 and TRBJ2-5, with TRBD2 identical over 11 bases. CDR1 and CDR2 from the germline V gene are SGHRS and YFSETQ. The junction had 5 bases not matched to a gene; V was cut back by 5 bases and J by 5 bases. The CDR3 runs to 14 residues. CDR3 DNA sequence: TGCGCCAGCAGACTAGCGGGGGAGGAGGAGACCCAGTACTTC. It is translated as CASRLAGEEETQYF. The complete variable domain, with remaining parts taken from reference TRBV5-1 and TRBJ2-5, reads KAGVTQTPRYLIKTRGQQVTLSCSPISGHRSVSWYQQTPGQGLQFLFEYFSETQRNKGNFPGRFSGRQFSNSRSEMNVSTLELGDSALYLCASRLAGEEETQYFGPGTRLLVL.

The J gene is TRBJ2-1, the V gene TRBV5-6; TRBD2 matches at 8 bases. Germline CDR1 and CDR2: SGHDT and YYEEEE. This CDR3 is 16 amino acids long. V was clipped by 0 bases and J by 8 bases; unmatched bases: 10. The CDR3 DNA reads TGTGCCAGCAGCTTGGGGCCCCCGGGGGGGCGGGATGAGCAGTTCTTC. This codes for CASSLGPPGGRDEQFF.

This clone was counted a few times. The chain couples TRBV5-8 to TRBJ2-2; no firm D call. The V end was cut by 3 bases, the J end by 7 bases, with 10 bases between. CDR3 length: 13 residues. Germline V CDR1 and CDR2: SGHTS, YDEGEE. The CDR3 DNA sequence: TGTGCCAGCAGCTGGCTTTCGGGCGGGGAGCTGTTTTTT. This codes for CASSWLSGGELFF.

This chain's CDR3 is CASSANLQGAQNIQYF. Here the CDR3 DNA reads TGTGCCAGTAGTGCCAACCTTCAGGGGGCTCAAAACATTCAGTACTTC. This chain joins TRBV19 and TRBJ2-4; TRBD1 matches at 8 bases. There are 16 residues in the CDR3. The trim removed 5 bases at V and 5 bases at J, leaving 11 bases unmatched. Germline V gives CDR1 LNHDA, CDR2 SQIVND (reference sequence).

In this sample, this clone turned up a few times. The CDR3 DNA sequence: TGTGCCAGCAGTTTCAGGGGGAATTTGTATCAGCCCCAGCATTTT. Encoded protein: CASSFRGNLYQPQHF. The rearrangement uses TRBV28 and TRBJ1-5; 7 bases agree with TRBD1. CDR1 is MDHEN and CDR2 is SYDVKM in the germline V gene. CDR3 length: 15 residues. V lost 3 bases to trimming and J lost 5 bases; unmatched junction nucleotides: 7.

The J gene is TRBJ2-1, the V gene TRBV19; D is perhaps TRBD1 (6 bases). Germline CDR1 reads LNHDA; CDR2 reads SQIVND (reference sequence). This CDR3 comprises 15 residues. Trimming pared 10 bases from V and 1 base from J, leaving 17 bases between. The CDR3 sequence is CATQLQGLSYNEQFF. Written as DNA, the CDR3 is TGTGCCACACAATTACAGGGCCTTTCCTACAATGAGCAGTTCTTC.

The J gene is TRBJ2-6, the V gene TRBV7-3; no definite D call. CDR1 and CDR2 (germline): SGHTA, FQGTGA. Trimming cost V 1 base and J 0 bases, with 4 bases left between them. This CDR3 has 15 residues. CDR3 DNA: TGTGCCAGCAGCTTAATCCACTCTGGGGCCAACGTCCTGACTTTC. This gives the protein CASSLIHSGANVLTF.

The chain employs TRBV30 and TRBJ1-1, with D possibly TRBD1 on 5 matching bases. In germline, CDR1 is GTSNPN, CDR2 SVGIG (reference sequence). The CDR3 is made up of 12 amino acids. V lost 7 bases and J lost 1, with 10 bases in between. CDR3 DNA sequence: TGTGCCTCACGACAGACGAACACTGAAGCTTTCTTT. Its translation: CASRQTNTEAFF.

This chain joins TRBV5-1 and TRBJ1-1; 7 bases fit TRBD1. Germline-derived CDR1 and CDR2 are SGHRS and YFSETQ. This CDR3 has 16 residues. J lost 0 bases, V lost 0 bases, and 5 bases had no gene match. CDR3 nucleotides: TGCGCCAGCAGCTTGGACGGTCAGGGGGTGAACACTGAAGCTTTCTTT. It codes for CASSLDGQGVNTEAFF.